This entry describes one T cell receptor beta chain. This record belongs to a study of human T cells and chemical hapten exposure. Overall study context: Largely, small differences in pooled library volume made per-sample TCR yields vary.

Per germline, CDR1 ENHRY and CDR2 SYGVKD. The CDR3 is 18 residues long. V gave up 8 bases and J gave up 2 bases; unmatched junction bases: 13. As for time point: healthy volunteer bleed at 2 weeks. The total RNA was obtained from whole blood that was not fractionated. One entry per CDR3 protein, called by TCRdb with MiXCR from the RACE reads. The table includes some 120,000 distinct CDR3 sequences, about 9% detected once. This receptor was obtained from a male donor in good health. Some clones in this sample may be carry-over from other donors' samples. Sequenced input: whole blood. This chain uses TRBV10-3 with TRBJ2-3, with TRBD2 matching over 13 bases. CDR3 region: CAIGGVELAGGPTDTQYF. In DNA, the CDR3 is TGTGCCATCGGAGGGGTTGAACTAGCGGGAGGGCCCACAGATACGCAGTATTTT.